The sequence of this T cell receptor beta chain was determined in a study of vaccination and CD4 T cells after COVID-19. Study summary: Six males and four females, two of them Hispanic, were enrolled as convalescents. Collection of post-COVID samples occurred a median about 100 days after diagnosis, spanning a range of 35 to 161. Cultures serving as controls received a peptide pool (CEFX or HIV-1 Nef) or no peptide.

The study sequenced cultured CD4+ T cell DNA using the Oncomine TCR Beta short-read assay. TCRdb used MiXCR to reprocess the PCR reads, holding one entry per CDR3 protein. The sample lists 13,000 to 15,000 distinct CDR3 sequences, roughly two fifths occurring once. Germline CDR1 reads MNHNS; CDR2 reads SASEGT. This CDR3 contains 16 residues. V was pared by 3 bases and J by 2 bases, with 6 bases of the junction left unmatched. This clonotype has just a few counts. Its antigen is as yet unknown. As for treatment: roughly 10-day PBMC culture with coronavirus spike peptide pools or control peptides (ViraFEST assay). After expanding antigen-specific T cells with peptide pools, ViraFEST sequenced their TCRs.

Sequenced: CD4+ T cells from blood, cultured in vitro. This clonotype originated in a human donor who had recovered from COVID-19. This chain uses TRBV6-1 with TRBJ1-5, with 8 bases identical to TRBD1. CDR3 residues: CASSDWAGGRNQPQHF. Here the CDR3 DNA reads TGTGCCAGCAGTGATTGGGCAGGGGGCCGCAATCAGCCCCAGCATTTT.